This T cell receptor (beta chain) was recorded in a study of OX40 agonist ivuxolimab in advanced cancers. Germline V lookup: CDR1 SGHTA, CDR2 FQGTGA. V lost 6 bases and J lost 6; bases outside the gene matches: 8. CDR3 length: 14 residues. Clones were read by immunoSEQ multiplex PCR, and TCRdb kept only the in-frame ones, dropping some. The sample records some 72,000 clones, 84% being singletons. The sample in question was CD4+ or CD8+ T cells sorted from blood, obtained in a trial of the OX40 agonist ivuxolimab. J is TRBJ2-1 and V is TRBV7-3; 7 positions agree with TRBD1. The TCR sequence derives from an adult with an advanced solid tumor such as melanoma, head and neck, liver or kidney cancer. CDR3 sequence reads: CASRLTGVSNEQFF. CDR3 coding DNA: TGTGCCAGCAGACTCACAGGGGTCAGCAATGAGCAGTTCTTC.